This T cell receptor (beta chain) was captured in a study of CD8 T cells in Susac syndrome (dated by TCRdb to about 2019). Regarding the study in general: Repertoire sequencing was used to test whether CD8+ T cell activation and differentiation in Susac syndrome was antigen driven. General conclusions and limits of the study: The number of individuals in the TCR sequencing and HLA analysis was acknowledged as relatively small.

High-throughput TCR beta sequencing profiled peripheral blood CD8+ and CD4+ T cells from healthy donors, Susac syndrome patients and multiple sclerosis patients. The healthy donors served as controls matched for age and sex. Bulk CD8+ and CD4+ T cells were purified by magnetic negative isolation, whereas CD8+ TEMRA cells were enriched by FACS. Blood was collected in EDTA tubes and processed within 24 hours, with PBMCs isolated through density gradient centrifugation. PBMCs destined for TCR sequencing were cryopreserved in liquid nitrogen and later thawed in a 37 °C water bath. The sorted or isolated CD4+, CD8+ and CD8+ TEMRA cells reached a purity of at least 90%. Notes on this clonotype: Its specific antigen is unknown. It has no much larger one-base neighbor in the sample; base qualities were not kept.

From the germline V gene, CDR1 is MNHEY and CDR2 is SVGAGI. Trimmed from V: 6 bases; trimmed from J: 5 bases; junction bases lacking a gene match: 9. From the cysteine up to the phenylalanine, the CDR3 has a length of 15 residues. Just the 45-base CDR3 DNA is kept, in frame starting at base 1. RNA was extracted with the RNeasy kit and roughly 0.45 to 1 ug was reverse transcribed using random hexamers. TCR beta CDR3 regions were amplified with the immunoSEQ multiplex PCR assay covering 54 Vbeta and 13 Jbeta segments. Bias from PCR amplification was corrected by using a synthetic template baseline for primer optimization and for computational correction. The original methods were these. Reads were assigned to V, D and J genes according to IMGT and analyzed in immunoSEQ Analyzer, with only productive sequences retained. To calculate clonality, Shannon entropy was normalized by log2 of the number of productive unique sequences and then subtracted from one. Public and private clones were assessed among the 100 most prevalent clones of each patient and control. Clones were defined as Susac-specific when absent from the healthy and MS cohorts, from 1052 published viral clones and from other ImmuneACCESS disease sequences. Using fastp at Q25 and MiXCR, TCRdb reprocessed the public reads and kept productive beta chains. Rows are unified per CDR3 protein, each entry keeping the most common DNA and genes. TCRdb, rather than the study authors, made the V and J calls. This sample has around 130,000 distinct CDR3 sequences in its table, and around 94% of those were observed once. The ten top clones hold 0.095% to 0.1% of the sample.

The chain is made from TRBV6-5 and TRBJ2-5; the central 10 bases match TRBD2. The sample comprised CD4+ T cells from PBMCs. The TCR sequence derives from a human donor in good health. At the DNA level, the sequence is TGTGCCAGCAGATCCGCTAGCGGGAGCTGGGAGACCCAGTACTTC. This codes for CASRSASGSWETQYF.